One sample yielded the 11 T cell receptor beta chains listed below, sequenced in a study of T cell changes during pregnancy in multiple sclerosis (dated by TCRdb to the late 2010s). The method was the immunoSEQ multiplex PCR assay. Here the immuneACCESS table is served through TCRdb, limited to in-frame sequences with V and J called. Missing clones are a known gap in these copies; in checked studies unresolved V genes cover under half, and the rest lacks a known reason. Across this sample there are around 41,000 clones, with over 80% seen only once. Approximately 0.46% of the sample rests with the top ten. The material sequenced was CD4+ T cells from peripheral blood mononuclear cells, taken in the third trimester of pregnancy. The source of these receptors is a female donor in good health, enrolled as a control in a pregnancy study.

V is TRBV19 and J is TRBJ1-2, with 9 nucleotides matching TRBD1. V trimming: 6 bases; J trimming: 0 bases; junction bases outside the gene matches: 8. CDR3 length: 16 residues. CDR1 is LNHDA, CDR2 SQIVND, per germline (reference sequence). The CDR3 reads CASSPTGGGANYGYTF. In DNA, the CDR3 is TGTGCCAGTAGCCCGACAGGGGGGGGTGCTAACTATGGCTACACCTTC.

The V gene is TRBV6-1, the J gene TRBJ1-6, with TRBD1 identical over 8 bases. The V and J ends lost 4 bases and 8 bases, in that order; junction bases with no gene match: 19. The germline CDR1 and CDR2 sequences are MNHNS and SASEGT. The CDR3 length is 19 residues. The CDR3 loop is CASSASTGVGTNFYSPLHF. The CDR3 DNA follows: TGTGCCAGCAGTGCCTCGACAGGGGTGGGAACTAATTTCTATTCACCCCTCCACTTT.

V and J are TRBV5-4 and TRBJ2-4; 9 nucleotides match TRBD2. The CDR3 runs 16 residues. Germline V CDR1 and CDR2: SGHNT, YYREEE (reference sequence). V was pared by 4 bases and J by 9 bases, with 14 bases of the junction left unmatched. This CDR3 reads CASSLPGAGGLRIQYF. The CDR3, as DNA: TGTGCCAGCAGCCTCCCCGGGGCGGGGGGGCTGCGCATTCAGTACTTC. Looking up the rest from reference TRBV5-4 and TRBJ2-4 gives the full variable domain: ETGVTQSPTHLIKTRGQQVTLRCSSQSGHNTVSWYQQALGQGPQFIFQYYREEENGRGNFPPRFSGLQFPNYSSELNVNALELDDSALYLCASSLPGAGGLRIQYFGAGTRLSVL.

The CDR3 sequence: CASSFGQGTYEQYF. The DNA for the CDR3 is TGCGCCAGCAGCTTTGGTCAGGGGACCTACGAGCAGTACTTC. This chain connects TRBV5-1 to TRBJ2-7; tentative D call: TRBD1 (6 bases). The germline gives CDR1 SGHRS, CDR2 YFSETQ. The CDR3 totals 14 residues. Trimming shortened V by 2 bases and J by 2 bases, and 11 bases separated the two germline ends.

The genes are TRBV9 and TRBJ1-3; maybe TRBD1 (6 bases). The CDR3 consists of 13 residues. Trimming shortened V by 3 bases and J by 4 bases, and 8 bases separated the two germline ends. Per the germline V gene, CDR1 is SGDLS and CDR2 is YYNGEE. DNA of the CDR3: TGTGCCAGCAGCGACGGACAGGGAAACACCATATATTTT. This encodes CASSDGQGNTIYF.

The chain combines TRBV10-3 with TRBJ2-7, with a tentative D call TRBD1 (6 bases). The CDR3 runs to 14 residues. Germline loops: CDR1 ENHRY, CDR2 SYGVKD. V dropped 6 bases and J dropped 1 base, with 13 bases sitting between them. The CDR3 sequence: CAIREGGYSYEQYF. DNA for the CDR3: TGTGCCATCAGGGAAGGGGGATATTCCTACGAGCAGTACTTC.

This clone was seen once. This chain links TRBV28 with TRBJ1-1; 9 bases are a match to TRBD1. The V segment lost 9 bases and the J segment 3 bases; nucleotides outside the gene matches: 5. Germline CDR1 is MDHEN and CDR2 is SYDVKM. The CDR3 length is 13 residues. CDR3 protein: CASKTGGHTEAFF. CDR3 coding DNA: TGTGCCAGTAAAACAGGGGGCCACACTGAAGCTTTCTTT.

The CDR3 nucleotides are TGTGCCATTCAAGGGGGCGCGGACGGTGCAGATACGCAGTATTTT. It is translated as CAIQGGADGADTQYF. The chain joins TRBV13 to TRBJ2-3; TRBD1 matches 7 bases. The CDR3 extends over 15 amino acids. From germline, CDR1 is PRHDT and CDR2 FYEKMQ (reference sequence). J gave up 4 bases and V 10 bases, and 14 bases lay outside the gene matches.

This clone was counted a few times. V usage is TRBV19 and J usage is TRBJ1-3; 7 bases map to TRBD1. In germline, CDR1 is LNHDA, CDR2 SQIVND (reference sequence). This CDR3 spans 14 amino acids. The trim removed 7 bases at V and 2 bases at J, leaving 5 bases unmatched. The CDR3 region is CASNRQGAGNTIYF. The CDR3 DNA follows: TGTGCCAGTAATCGGCAGGGGGCTGGAAACACCATATATTTT.

The CDR3 DNA is TGTGCCAGTCAGGGTCTAGCGGCCAACAAGAATGAGCAGTTCTTC. Encoded protein: CASQGLAANKNEQFF. V is TRBV19 and J is TRBJ2-1, with 7 bases that match TRBD2. The ends lost 8 bases at V and 7 bases at J; junction bases unmatched: 14. This CDR3 comprises 15 residues. Germline CDR1 reads LNHDA; CDR2 reads SQIVND (reference sequence).

The chain recombines TRBV5-4 with TRBJ1-2; 7 bases align to TRBD1. The CDR3 sequence is 13 residues long. V trimming: 1 base; J trimming: 6 bases; junction bases outside the gene matches: 3. Germline V gives CDR1 SGHNT, CDR2 YYREEE (reference sequence). This CDR3 reads CASSLNRGHGYTF. The CDR3 region has the DNA TGTGCCAGCAGCTTGAACAGGGGACATGGCTACACCTTC. Full variable domain (missing parts from reference TRBV5-4 and TRBJ1-2): ETGVTQSPTHLIKTRGQQVTLRCSSQSGHNTVSWYQQALGQGPQFIFQYYREEENGRGNFPPRFSGLQFPNYSSELNVNALELDDSALYLCASSLNRGHGYTFGSGTRLTVV.